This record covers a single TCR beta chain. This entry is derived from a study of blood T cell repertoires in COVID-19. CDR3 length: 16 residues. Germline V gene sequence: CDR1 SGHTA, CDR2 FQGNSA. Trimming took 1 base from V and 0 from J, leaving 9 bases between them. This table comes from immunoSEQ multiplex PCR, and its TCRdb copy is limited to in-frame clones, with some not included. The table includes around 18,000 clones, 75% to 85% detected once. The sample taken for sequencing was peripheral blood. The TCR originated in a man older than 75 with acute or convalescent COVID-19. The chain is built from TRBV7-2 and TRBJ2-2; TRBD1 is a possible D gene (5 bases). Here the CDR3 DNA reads TGTGCCAGCAGCTTAGTTAGGGGTTCGAACACCGGGGAGCTGTTTTTT. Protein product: CASSLVRGSNTGELFF. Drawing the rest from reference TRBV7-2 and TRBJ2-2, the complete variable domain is GAGVSQSPSNKVTEKGKDVELRCDPISGHTALYWYRQSLGQGLEFLIYFQGNSAPDKSGLPSDRFSAERTGGSVSTLTIQRTQQEDSAVYLCASSLVRGSNTGELFFGEGSRLTVL.